These T cell receptor beta chains were read from a single sample in a study of blood T cells in healthy people across ages. TCRdb itself ran the 5' RACE reads through MiXCR, one entry per CDR3 protein. The sample records 1.8 million or so distinct CDR3 sequences, 35% to 50% being singletons. Specimen: blood. These receptors were taken from a human donor in good health. Each CDR3 is given with its conserved first and last residue. Fields, in order: CDR3 protein, CDR3 DNA, D gene, J gene, V gene, clone size. The D gene is left open where the match is weak. For some rows the clone size is stated as once, few or many, or as a class when expanded; others skip it.

CDR3aa: CSALTRGNTGELFF; CDR3nt: TGCAGTGCTCTAACGCGGGGGAACACCGGGGAGCTGTTTTTT; d_gene: -; j_gene: TRBJ2-2; v_gene: TRBV20-1; abundance: -
CDR3aa: CASMDRGSVGTDTQYF; CDR3nt: TGTGCCAGTATGGACAGGGGGTCGGTCGGCACAGATACGCAGTATTTT; d_gene: TRBD1; j_gene: TRBJ2-3; v_gene: TRBV19; abundance: few
CDR3aa: CSARGNSANSYNEQFF; CDR3nt: TGCAGTGCTAGAGGGAACTCCGCAAACTCCTACAATGAGCAGTTCTTC; d_gene: -; j_gene: TRBJ2-1; v_gene: TRBV20-1; abundance: -
CDR3aa: CASINPLTHTQYF; CDR3nt: TGTGCCAGCATTAACCCCCTTACCCATACGCAGTATTTT; d_gene: -; j_gene: TRBJ2-3; v_gene: TRBV6-5; abundance: -
CDR3aa: CASSWRTDDRPPQPQHF; CDR3nt: TGTGCCAGCAGTTGGCGGACCGACGACAGGCCGCCCCAGCCCCAGCATTTT; d_gene: -; j_gene: TRBJ1-5; v_gene: TRBV6-2/TRBV6-3; abundance: -
CDR3aa: CSVTAERSYGYTF; CDR3nt: TGCAGCGTGACAGCAGAACGGTCCTATGGCTACACCTTC; d_gene: -; j_gene: TRBJ1-2; v_gene: TRBV29-1; abundance: few
CDR3aa: CASRLVVYTDMQYF; CDR3nt: TGTGCCAGCAGATTGGTCGTTTACACAGATATGCAGTATTTT; d_gene: -; j_gene: TRBJ2-3; v_gene: TRBV6-2/TRBV6-3; abundance: -
CDR3aa: CASSHRGGNCEQYF; CDR3nt: TGTGCCAGCAGCCACCGTGGGGGGAACTGCGAGCAGTACTTC; d_gene: -; j_gene: TRBJ2-7; v_gene: TRBV7-9; abundance: few
CDR3aa: CATSSGKGAGGAFF; CDR3nt: TGTGCCACCAGCAGCGGCAAGGGGGCAGGTGGAGCTTTCTTT; d_gene: TRBD1; j_gene: TRBJ1-1; v_gene: TRBV15; abundance: few
CDR3aa: CAIPGGAAHSGANVLTF; CDR3nt: TGTGCCATACCCGGCGGGGCAGCGCACTCTGGGGCCAACGTCCTGACTTTC; d_gene: -; j_gene: TRBJ2-6; v_gene: TRBV10-3; abundance: many
CDR3aa: CSVVRDSFYEQYF; CDR3nt: TGCAGCGTTGTCCGGGACAGCTTCTACGAGCAGTACTTC; d_gene: TRBD1; j_gene: TRBJ2-7; v_gene: TRBV29-1; abundance: -
CDR3aa: CASKRDSGGYGYTF; CDR3nt: TGTGCCAGCAAAAGAGACAGTGGGGGCTATGGCTACACCTTC; d_gene: -; j_gene: TRBJ1-2; v_gene: TRBV28; abundance: few
CDR3aa: CASSMTGEEYNEQFF; CDR3nt: TGTGCCAGTAGTATGACAGGGGAGGAGTACAATGAGCAGTTCTTC; d_gene: TRBD1; j_gene: TRBJ2-1; v_gene: TRBV19; abundance: -
CDR3aa: CASVGTANTGELFF; CDR3nt: TGTGCCAGCGTAGGGACAGCCAACACCGGGGAGCTGTTTTTT; d_gene: TRBD1; j_gene: TRBJ2-2; v_gene: TRBV2; abundance: -
CDR3aa: CASSLRSITDTQYF; CDR3nt: TGTGCCAGCAGCTTAAGGAGCATCACAGATACGCAGTATTTT; d_gene: -; j_gene: TRBJ2-3; v_gene: TRBV7-2; abundance: many
CDR3aa: CASSLGGSNIQYF; CDR3nt: TGCGCCAGCAGCTTAGGGGGCTCAAACATTCAGTACTTC; d_gene: TRBD1; j_gene: TRBJ2-4; v_gene: TRBV5-1; abundance: few
CDR3aa: CASSLGLATYQETQYF; CDR3nt: TGTGCCAGCAGCCTTGGACTAGCCACGTACCAAGAGACCCAGTACTTC; d_gene: TRBD2; j_gene: TRBJ2-5; v_gene: TRBV9; abundance: -
CDR3aa: CSAPKAPSGQRDYGYTF; CDR3nt: TGCAGTGCTCCAAAAGCGCCCAGCGGACAAAGGGACTATGGCTACACCTTC; d_gene: -; j_gene: TRBJ1-2; v_gene: TRBV20-1; abundance: many
CDR3aa: CASSQAGDYGGATQYF; CDR3nt: TGTGCCAGCAGCCAAGCCGGGGACTATGGGGGAGCTACGCAGTATTTT; d_gene: TRBD2; j_gene: TRBJ2-3; v_gene: TRBV4-2; abundance: -
CDR3aa: CATQGHGANVLTF; CDR3nt: TGTGCCACCCAGGGACATGGGGCCAACGTCCTGACTTTC; d_gene: -; j_gene: TRBJ2-6; v_gene: TRBV15; abundance: -
CDR3aa: CASARGTSGGPLEETQYF; CDR3nt: TGCGCCAGCGCAAGGGGAACTAGCGGGGGGCCTTTGGAAGAGACCCAGTACTTC; d_gene: TRBD2; j_gene: TRBJ2-5; v_gene: TRBV4-3; abundance: -
CDR3aa: CSAHRLQAGFYNEQFF; CDR3nt: TGCAGTGCTCACCGGTTGCAAGCGGGGTTCTACAATGAGCAGTTCTTC; d_gene: TRBD2; j_gene: TRBJ2-1; v_gene: TRBV20-1; abundance: -
CDR3aa: CASSPPQPEGDIQYF; CDR3nt: TGTGCCAGCTCACCACCTCAGCCGGAGGGAGACATTCAGTACTTC; d_gene: -; j_gene: TRBJ2-4; v_gene: TRBV18; abundance: -
CDR3aa: CASSPEQGSQPQHF; CDR3nt: TGTGCCAGCAGCCCAGAACAGGGTTCGCAGCCCCAGCATTTT; d_gene: -; j_gene: TRBJ1-5; v_gene: TRBV7-6; abundance: -
CDR3aa: CASSVSGRPQEDTQYF; CDR3nt: TGTGCCAGCAGCGTCTCGGGCAGGCCCCAGGAGGATACGCAGTATTTT; d_gene: -; j_gene: TRBJ2-3; v_gene: TRBV9; abundance: few
CDR3aa: CSATGRNQPQHF; CDR3nt: TGCAGTGCTACCGGACGGAATCAGCCCCAGCATTTT; d_gene: -; j_gene: TRBJ1-5; v_gene: TRBV20-1; abundance: -
CDR3aa: CASSSLQGEFEKLFF; CDR3nt: TGTGCCAGCAGTTCGCTACAGGGAGAGTTTGAAAAACTGTTTTTT; d_gene: -; j_gene: TRBJ1-4; v_gene: TRBV28; abundance: -
CDR3aa: CSVEHGQGVAEQYF; CDR3nt: TGCAGCGTTGAACACGGACAGGGAGTAGCCGAGCAGTACTTC; d_gene: TRBD1; j_gene: TRBJ2-7; v_gene: TRBV29-1; abundance: -
CDR3aa: CSARFGSSSFQETQFF; CDR3nt: TGCAGTGCTAGATTTGGAAGCAGCTCCTTTCAAGAGACCCAGTTCTTC; d_gene: -; j_gene: TRBJ2-1; v_gene: TRBV20-1; abundance: -
CDR3aa: CASSLRPVTSGGTTDAQYF; CDR3nt: TGTGCCAGCAGCCTACGCCCGGTGACTAGCGGGGGGACCACAGATGCGCAGTATTTT; d_gene: TRBD2; j_gene: TRBJ2-3; v_gene: TRBV9; abundance: -
CDR3aa: CASSLVGGGFVYEQYF; CDR3nt: TGTGCCAGCAGCTTAGTTGGGGGGGGCTTTGTCTACGAGCAGTACTTC; d_gene: -; j_gene: TRBJ2-7; v_gene: TRBV7-2; abundance: few
CDR3aa: CASSSQGTGTGYTF; CDR3nt: TGTGCCAGCAGCTCCCAAGGGACAGGGACAGGCTACACCTTC; d_gene: TRBD1; j_gene: TRBJ1-2; v_gene: TRBV7-2; abundance: -
CDR3aa: CSVYDRGEAFF; CDR3nt: TGCAGCGTTTACGACAGGGGGGAAGCTTTCTTT; d_gene: TRBD1; j_gene: TRBJ1-1; v_gene: TRBV29-1; abundance: -
CDR3aa: CAGSFGPMNTQYF; CDR3nt: TGTGCCGGCAGCTTTGGGCCCATGAATACGCAGTATTTT; d_gene: -; j_gene: TRBJ2-3; v_gene: TRBV5-8; abundance: -